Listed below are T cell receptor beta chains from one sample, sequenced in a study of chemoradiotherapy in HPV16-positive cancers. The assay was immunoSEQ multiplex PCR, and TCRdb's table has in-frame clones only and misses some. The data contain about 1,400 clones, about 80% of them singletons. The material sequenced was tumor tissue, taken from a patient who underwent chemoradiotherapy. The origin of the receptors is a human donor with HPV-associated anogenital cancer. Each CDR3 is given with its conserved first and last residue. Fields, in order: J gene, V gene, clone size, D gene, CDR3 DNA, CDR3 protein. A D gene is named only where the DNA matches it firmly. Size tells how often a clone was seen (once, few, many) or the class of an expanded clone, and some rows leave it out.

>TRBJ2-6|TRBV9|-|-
TGTGCCAGCAGCGTAGGATTCTCGGCAGGGTGGTCCTCTGGGGCCAACGTCCTGACTTTC
CASSVGFSAGWSSGANVLTF
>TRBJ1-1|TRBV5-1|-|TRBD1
TGCGCCAGCAGCTGGGACAGGGCGAACACTGAAGCTTTCTTT
CASSWDRANTEAFF
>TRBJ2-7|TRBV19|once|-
TGTGCCAGTAGTAAAGGAACCTACGAGCAGTACTTC
CASSKGTYEQYF
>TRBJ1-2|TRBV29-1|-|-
TGCAGCGTTGACAGGGGTTATGGCTACACCTTC
CSVDRGYGYTF
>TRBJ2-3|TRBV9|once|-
TGTGCCAGCAACCGAGGGGGGGCGGGTGATACGCAGTATTTT
CASNRGGAGDTQYF
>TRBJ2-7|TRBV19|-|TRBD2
TGTGCCAGTAGTGGTGCGGGAGCGACCCACGAGCAGTACTTC
CASSGAGATHEQYF
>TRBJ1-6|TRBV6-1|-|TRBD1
TGTGCCAGCAGTGAATTGACAGGGTTCTATAATTCACCCCTCCACTTT
CASSELTGFYNSPLHF
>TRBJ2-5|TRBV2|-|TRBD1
TGTGCCACAATTCCAGGGGGCCGAGAGACCCAGTACTTC
CATIPGGRETQYF
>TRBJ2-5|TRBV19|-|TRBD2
TGTGCCAGTAGTACCTCACTAGCGGCAGAGACCCAGTACTTC
CASSTSLAAETQYF
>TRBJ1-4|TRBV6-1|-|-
TGTGCCGTTCGCCGGGACGGAGGTAATGAAAAACTGTTTTTT
CAVRRDGGNEKLFF
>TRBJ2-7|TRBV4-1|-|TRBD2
TGCGCCAGCAGCCAATCTAGCGGGGGCGCCTACGAGCAGTACTTC
CASSQSSGGAYEQYF
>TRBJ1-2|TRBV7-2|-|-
TGTGCCAGCAGCTTAGAGTCCAGACTCTATGGCTACACCTTC
CASSLESRLYGYTF
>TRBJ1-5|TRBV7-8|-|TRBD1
TGTGCCAGCAGCTTAGGAAATACAGGGGGTAGTCAGCCCCAGCATTTT
CASSLGNTGGSQPQHF
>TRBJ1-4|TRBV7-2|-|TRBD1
TGTGCCAGCAGCCCGGCGGGACAGGGGTATGAAAAACTGTTTTTT
CASSPAGQGYEKLFF
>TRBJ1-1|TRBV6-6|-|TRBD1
TGTGCCAGCAGTCCCTCGGACAGGAAAGCTGAAGCTTTCTTT
CASSPSDRKAEAFF
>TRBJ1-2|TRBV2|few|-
TGTGCCAGCACGAGGGGGGGCGCAGAGGGAGCCTATGGCTACACCTTC
CASTRGGAEGAYGYTF
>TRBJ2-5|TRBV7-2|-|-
TGTGCCAGCAGCTTAGTCTCCTGGCTAGCTGAAGAGACCCAGTACTTC
CASSLVSWLAEETQYF
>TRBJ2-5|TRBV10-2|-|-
TGCGCCAGCAGTGCCCCCTACGGCAGGGGGCGGCGGGGGGCCAGGGAGACCCAGTACTTC
CASSAPYGRGRRGARETQYF
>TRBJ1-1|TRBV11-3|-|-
TGTGCCAGCAGCTTACGAGGGTCGGGCACTGAAGCTTTCTTT
CASSLRGSGTEAFF
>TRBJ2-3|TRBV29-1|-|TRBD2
TGCAGCGTTTGCCTAGCGGGGGGTTCCACAGATACGCAGTATTTT
CSVCLAGGSTDTQYF
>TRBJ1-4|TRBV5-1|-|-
TGCGCCAGCAGCCCGGGAATTGGGGAAAAACTGTTTTTT
CASSPGIGEKLFF
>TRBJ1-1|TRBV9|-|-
TGTGCCAGCCAAAGGGGGACGGACACTGAAGCTTTCTTT
CASQRGTDTEAFF
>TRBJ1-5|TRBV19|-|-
TGTGCCACTTCCTACATAGGTCGGGGCCAGACCAATCAGCCCCAGCATTTT
CATSYIGRGQTNQPQHF
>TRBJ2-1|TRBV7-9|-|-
TGTGCCAGCAGCTCCACGGCAACGAGCTCCTACAATGAGCAGTTCTTC
CASSSTATSSYNEQFF
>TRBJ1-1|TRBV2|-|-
TGTGCCAGCAGTGAATGGCTGAACACTGAAGCTTTCTTT
CASSEWLNTEAFF
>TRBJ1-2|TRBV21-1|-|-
TGTGCCAGCAGCAAAGAAGGTGCGCGCCCAGGGTGCGCCTTC
CASSKEGARPGCAF
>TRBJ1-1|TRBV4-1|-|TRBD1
TGCGCCAGCAGCCAAAGACCAGGGGGGAGCACTGAAGCTTTCTTT
CASSQRPGGSTEAFF
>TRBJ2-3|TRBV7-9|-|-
TGTGCCAGCAGCTTTGGGCAGGGGAAGGATACGCAGTATTTT
CASSFGQGKDTQYF
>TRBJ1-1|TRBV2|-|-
TGTGCCAGCAGTGTGGGGGGAGGAGCTTTCTTT
CASSVGGGAFF
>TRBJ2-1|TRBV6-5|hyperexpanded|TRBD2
TGTGCCACCAGAGAGCGGGGGGGTCTCAGTAATGAGCAGTTCTTC
CATRERGGLSNEQFF
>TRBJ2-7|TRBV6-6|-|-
TGTGCCAGCAGTTCCTTTTCGCACGGGGACTTTGAGAACTTC
CASSSFSHGDFENF
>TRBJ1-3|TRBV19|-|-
TGTGCCAGTATCGGAGGGGCAGGGGCTGGAAACACCATATATTTT
CASIGGAGAGNTIYF
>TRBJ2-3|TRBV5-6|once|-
TGTGCCAGCAGCTTCACAGGTGGAGGGCGCACAGATACGCAGTATTTT
CASSFTGGGRTDTQYF
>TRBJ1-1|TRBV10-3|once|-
TGTGCCATCAGTGAGTCGATTCGGGGGACAGAAGCTTTCTTT
CAISESIRGTEAFF
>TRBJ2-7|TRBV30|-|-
TGTGCCTGGAGTCCTCTCCCGGGGGGCTATTACGAGCAGTACTTC
CAWSPLPGGYYEQYF
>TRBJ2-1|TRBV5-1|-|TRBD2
TGCGCCAGCAGCGATACGGGGGGGGACAATGAGCAGTTCTTC
CASSDTGGDNEQFF
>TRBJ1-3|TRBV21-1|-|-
TGTGCCAGCAGCCGGAATCTGGGGACGCAAGCCGGGAGCACCATATATTTT
CASSRNLGTQAGSTIYF
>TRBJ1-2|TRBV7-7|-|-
TGTGCCAGCAGCCGCACACGTAACCGAAAGACCTATGGCTACACCTTC
CASSRTRNRKTYGYTF
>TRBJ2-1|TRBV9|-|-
TGTGCCAGCAGCGTAGGGGGCGGAGCGGGCGTATACAATGAGCAGTTCTTC
CASSVGGGAGVYNEQFF
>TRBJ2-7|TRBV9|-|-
TGTGCCAGCAGCCCCGGCGCCTACGAGCAGTACTTC
CASSPGAYEQYF
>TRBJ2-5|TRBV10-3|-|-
TGTGCCATCAGTGATAGTTCAAGTGGGACCCAGTACTTC
CAISDSSSGTQYF
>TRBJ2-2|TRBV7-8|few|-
TGTGCCAGCAGCTTAGTGAAACTGGAGCTGTTTTTT
CASSLVKLELFF
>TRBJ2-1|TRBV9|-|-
TGTGCCAGCAGCCCCGCCGGATACAATGAGCAGTTCTTC
CASSPAGYNEQFF
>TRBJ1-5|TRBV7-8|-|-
TGTGCCAGCACCCAATTCGTGTCGCGTAGCAATCAGCCCCAGCATTTT
CASTQFVSRSNQPQHF
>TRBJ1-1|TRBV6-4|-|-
TGTGCCAGCAGTGATCGACCGAACACTGAAGCTTTCTTT
CASSDRPNTEAFF
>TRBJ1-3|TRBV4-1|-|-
TGCGCCAGCAGCCAAGATACCACAGGGCCTGGAAACACCATATATTTT
CASSQDTTGPGNTIYF
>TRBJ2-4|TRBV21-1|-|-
TGTGCCAGCAGCCTACCCGACCCTATGGCCAAAAACATTCAGTACTTC
CASSLPDPMAKNIQYF
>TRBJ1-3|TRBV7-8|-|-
TGTGCCAGCAGCGCAGGAGGGTTCGGGGGAAACACCATATATTTT
CASSAGGFGGNTIYF
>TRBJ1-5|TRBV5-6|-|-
TGTGCCAGCAGCTTGCGAGGCAACCAGCCCCAGCATTTT
CASSLRGNQPQHF
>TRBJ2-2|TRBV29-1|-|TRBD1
TGCAGCGCAAGACAGGGGGAAACCGGGGAGCTGTTTTTT
CSARQGETGELFF
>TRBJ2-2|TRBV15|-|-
TGTGCCACCAGCAGAGATATAATAAGAGGCGGGGAGCTGTTTTTT
CATSRDIIRGGELFF
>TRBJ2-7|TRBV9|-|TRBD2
TGTGCCAGCAGCTCTGGGACTAGCGGGACTCCCTACGAGCAGTACTTC
CASSSGTSGTPYEQYF